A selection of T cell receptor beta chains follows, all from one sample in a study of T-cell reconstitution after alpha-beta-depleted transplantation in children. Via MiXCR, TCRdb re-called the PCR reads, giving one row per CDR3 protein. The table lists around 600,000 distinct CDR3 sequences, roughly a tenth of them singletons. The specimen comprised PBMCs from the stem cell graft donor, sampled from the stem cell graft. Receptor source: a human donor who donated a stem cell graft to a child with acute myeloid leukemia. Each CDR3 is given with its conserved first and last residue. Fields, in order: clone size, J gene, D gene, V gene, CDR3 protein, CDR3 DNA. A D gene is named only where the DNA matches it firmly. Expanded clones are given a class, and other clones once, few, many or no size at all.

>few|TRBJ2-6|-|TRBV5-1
CASSSPYTRGPGANVLTF
TGCGCCAGCAGCTCACCCTACACCCGGGGGCCTGGGGCCAACGTCCTGACTTTC
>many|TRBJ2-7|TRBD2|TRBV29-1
CSAVLAGAGEQYF
TGCAGCGCCGTTTTAGCGGGCGCCGGCGAGCAGTACTTC
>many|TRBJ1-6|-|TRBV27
CASSPVEVSIEDYGYNSPLHF
TGTGCCAGCAGTCCTGTTGAAGTGAGTATTGAGGACTACGGCTATAATTCACCCCTCCACTTT
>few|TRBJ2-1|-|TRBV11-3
CASSLSGGYIHEQFF
TGTGCCAGCAGCTTATCTGGCGGGTACATCCATGAGCAGTTCTTC
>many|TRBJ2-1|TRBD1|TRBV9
CASSVGQGQGNEQFF
TGTGCCAGCAGCGTCGGACAGGGCCAAGGCAATGAGCAGTTCTTC
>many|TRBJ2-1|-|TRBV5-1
CASSLAVSDYSNEQFF
TGCGCCAGCAGCTTGGCCGTATCCGACTATTCCAATGAGCAGTTCTTC
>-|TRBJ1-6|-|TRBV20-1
CSASLGGGSYNSPLHF
TGCAGTGCTAGCTTGGGTGGGGGGTCCTATAATTCACCCCTCCACTTT
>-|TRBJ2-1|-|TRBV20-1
CSARRESNEQFF
TGCAGTGCTAGGAGGGAATCCAATGAGCAGTTCTTC
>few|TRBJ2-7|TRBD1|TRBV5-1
CASSSGLQGASYEQYF
TGCGCCAGCAGCTCCGGATTGCAGGGGGCGAGCTACGAGCAGTACTTC
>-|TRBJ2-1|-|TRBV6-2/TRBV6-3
CAAQEGGNNEQFF
TGTGCCGCCCAAGAGGGGGGAAACAATGAGCAGTTCTTC
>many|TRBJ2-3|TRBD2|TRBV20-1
CSASRGSGRPSTDTQYF
TGCAGTGCTTCCCGGGGGAGCGGGAGGCCTAGCACAGATACGCAGTATTTT
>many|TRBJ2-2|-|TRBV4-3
CASSQTPQGNTGELFF
TGCGCCAGCAGCCAAACTCCCCAGGGGAACACCGGGGAGCTGTTTTTT
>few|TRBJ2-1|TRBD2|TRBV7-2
CASKWEGVSNEQFF
TGTGCCAGCAAGTGGGAGGGAGTAAGCAATGAGCAGTTCTTC
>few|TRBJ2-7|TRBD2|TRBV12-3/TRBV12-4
CASSPGGLAGGGYATQYF
TGTGCCAGCAGTCCAGGGGGACTAGCGGGAGGGGGGTACGCGACGCAGTACTTC
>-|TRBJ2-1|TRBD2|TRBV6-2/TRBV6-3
CASTRAGRSGNEQFF
TGTGCCAGCACTAGAGCGGGAAGAAGCGGCAATGAGCAGTTCTTC
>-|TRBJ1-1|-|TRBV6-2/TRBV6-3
CVSRSRGIPEAFF
TGTGTCAGCAGAAGCAGGGGTATACCTGAAGCTTTCTTT
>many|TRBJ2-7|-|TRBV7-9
CASSSPGTYEQYF
TGTGCCAGCAGCTCACCTGGGACCTACGAGCAGTACTTC
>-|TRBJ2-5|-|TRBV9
CASSVDPGQETQYF
TGTGCCAGCAGCGTAGATCCGGGCCAAGAGACCCAGTACTTC
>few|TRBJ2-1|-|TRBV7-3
CASSSYGSTSTNEQFF
TGTGCCAGCAGCTCATATGGATCAACTAGCACCAATGAGCAGTTCTTC
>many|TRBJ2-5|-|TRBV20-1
CSPYKETQYF
TGCAGTCCATATAAGGAGACCCAGTACTTC
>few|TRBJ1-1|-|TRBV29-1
CSVEQQMNTEAFF
TGCAGCGTTGAACAGCAGATGAACACTGAAGCTTTCTTT
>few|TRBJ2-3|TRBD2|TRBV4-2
CASSQDRAGGPTDTQYF
TGTGCCAGCAGCCAAGATCGGGCGGGAGGGCCCACAGATACGCAGTATTTT
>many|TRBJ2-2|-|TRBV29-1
CSALRDTGELFF
TGCAGCGCCTTAAGGGACACCGGGGAGCTGTTTTTT
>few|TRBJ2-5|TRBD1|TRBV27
CASSDRVIQETQYF
TGTGCCAGCAGTGACAGGGTGATACAAGAGACCCAGTACTTC
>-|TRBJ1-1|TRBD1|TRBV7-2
CASSLTGDKNTEAFF
TGTGCCAGCAGCTTAACAGGGGACAAGAACACTGAAGCTTTCTTT
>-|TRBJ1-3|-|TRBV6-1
CASRPQSSGNTIYF
TGTGCCAGCAGACCACAGAGCTCTGGAAACACCATATATTTT
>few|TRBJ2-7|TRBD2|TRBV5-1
CASSSRTSLDEQYF
TGCGCCAGCAGCTCACGGACTAGCTTGGACGAGCAGTACTTC
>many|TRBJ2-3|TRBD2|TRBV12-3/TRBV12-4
CASSGLAGTDTQYF
TGTGCCAGCAGTGGACTAGCGGGCACAGATACGCAGTATTTT
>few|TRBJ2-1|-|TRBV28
CASRYRANSYNEQFF
TGTGCCAGCAGATACAGGGCTAACTCCTACAATGAGCAGTTCTTC
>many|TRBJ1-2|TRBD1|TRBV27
CASSFSRQGSGGYTF
TGTGCCAGCAGTTTCTCACGACAGGGGTCCGGTGGCTACACCTTC
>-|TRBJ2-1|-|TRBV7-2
CASSLNRVKQFF
TGTGCCAGCAGCTTAAATCGGGTTAAGCAGTTCTTC
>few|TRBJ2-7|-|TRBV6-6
CASSPVATEQYF
TGTGCCAGCAGTCCGGTAGCTACTGAGCAGTACTTC
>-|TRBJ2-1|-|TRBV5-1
CASSFRQSKDNEQFF
TGCGCCAGCAGCTTTAGACAGAGCAAAGACAATGAGCAGTTCTTC
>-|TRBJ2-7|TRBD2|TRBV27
CASSLLGGLASEQYF
TGTGCCAGCAGTTTATTGGGGGGACTAGCATCCGAGCAGTACTTC
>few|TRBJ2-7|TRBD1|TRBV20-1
CSALIPGQGFGNEQYF
TGCAGTGCGCTAATTCCGGGACAGGGGTTTGGGAACGAGCAGTACTTC
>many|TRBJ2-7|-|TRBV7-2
CASSLDGRAYEQYF
TGTGCCAGCAGCTTAGATGGCAGGGCCTACGAGCAGTACTTC
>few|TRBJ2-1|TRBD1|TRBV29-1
CSVTDRGLANHEQFF
TGCAGCGTAACGGACAGGGGCCTTGCGAATCATGAGCAGTTCTTC
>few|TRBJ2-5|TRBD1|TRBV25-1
CASRPTPGQGVDSIGETQYF
TGTGCCAGCAGACCCACGCCGGGACAGGGCGTGGATTCAATTGGGGAGACCCAGTACTTC
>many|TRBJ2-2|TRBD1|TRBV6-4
CASSDLDRVRAGELFF
TGTGCCAGCAGTGACCTCGACAGGGTGCGGGCCGGGGAGCTGTTTTTT
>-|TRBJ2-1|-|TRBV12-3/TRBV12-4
CASSLAGEGGEQFF
TGTGCCAGCAGTTTAGCGGGCGAAGGCGGTGAGCAGTTCTTC
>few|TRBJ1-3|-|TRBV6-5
CASSYVPLSGNTIYF
TGTGCCAGCAGTTACGTCCCCCTCTCTGGAAACACCATATATTTT
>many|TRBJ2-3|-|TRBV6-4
CASSDSERDTQYF
TGTGCCAGCAGTGACAGCGAAAGAGATACGCAGTATTTT
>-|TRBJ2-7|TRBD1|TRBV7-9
CASSQDRVSDEQYF
TGTGCCAGCAGCCAAGACAGGGTTAGCGACGAGCAGTACTTC
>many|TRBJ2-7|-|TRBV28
CASSPITGLSYEQYF
TGTGCCAGCAGTCCGATAACAGGGCTATCCTACGAGCAGTACTTC
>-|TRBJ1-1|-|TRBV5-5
CASSLAQKNTEAFF
TGTGCCAGCAGCTTGGCACAGAAAAACACTGAAGCTTTCTTT
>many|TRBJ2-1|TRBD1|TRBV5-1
CASSSTGTGVGNEQFF
TGCGCCAGCAGCTCGACCGGGACAGGGGTTGGGAATGAGCAGTTCTTC
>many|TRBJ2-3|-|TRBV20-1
CSASTSTDTQYF
TGCAGTGCTTCCACAAGCACAGATACGCAGTATTTT
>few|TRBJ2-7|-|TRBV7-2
CASSPGPPSSYEQYF
TGTGCCAGCAGCCCCGGTCCCCCGAGCTCCTACGAGCAGTACTTC
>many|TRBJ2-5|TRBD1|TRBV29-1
CSTRQGAVETQYF
TGCAGTACCAGACAGGGGGCTGTGGAGACCCAGTACTTC
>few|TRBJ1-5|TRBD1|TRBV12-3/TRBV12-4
CASSSNRDRGEQPQHF
TGTGCCAGCAGCTCAAACCGGGACAGGGGGGAACAGCCCCAGCATTTT
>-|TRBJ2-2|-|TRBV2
CASSEPTGNFPTGELFF
TGTGCCAGCAGTGAACCCACAGGCAATTTCCCCACCGGGGAGCTGTTTTTT
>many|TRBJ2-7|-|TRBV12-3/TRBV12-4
CASSLAGSSYEQYF
TGTGCCAGCAGTTTGGCAGGGAGCTCCTACGAGCAGTACTTC
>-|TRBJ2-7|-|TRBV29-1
CSAVVTYEQYF
TGCAGCGCCGTAGTAACCTACGAGCAGTACTTC
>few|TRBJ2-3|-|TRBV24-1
CATSAALGITDTQYF
TGTGCCACCAGTGCCGCTTTAGGGATCACAGATACGCAGTATTTT
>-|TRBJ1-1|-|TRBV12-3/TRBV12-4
CASSLTRLEAFF
TGTGCCAGCAGTCTCACACGACTCGAAGCTTTCTTT
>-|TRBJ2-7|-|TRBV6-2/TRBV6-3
CASSYGWEREQYF
TGTGCCAGCAGTTATGGATGGGAGCGCGAGCAGTACTTC
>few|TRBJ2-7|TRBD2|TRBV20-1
CSATSGRVYEQYF
TGCAGTGCCACTAGCGGGAGGGTCTACGAGCAGTACTTC